This TCR beta chain was identified during a study of shared clonotypes between healthy human individuals. Study-level findings and limits: A generally larger estimated richness was seen in naive subsets than in memory subsets.

Comments on this clone: Its specificity is not known.

Repertoires were generated with immunoSEQ multiplex PCR, while TCRdb's copy carries only in-frame clones and drops some. This sample has about 2.4 million clones; more than 80% occur once, and the top ten carry about 0.13%. CDR1 and CDR2 (germline): SGHRS, YFSETQ. Trimming stripped 5 bases from V and 0 bases from J, with 11 bases between. The CDR3 consists of 15 residues. Sequencing was done on a sample of naive CD4+ T cells sorted from blood. Subset specified: CD45RA+ positively selected. This TCR came from a man aged 18-30 years in good health. The V and J genes are TRBV5-1 and TRBJ2-2; D may correspond to TRBD1 or TRBD2 (5 bases each). In DNA, the CDR3 is TGCGCCAGCAGGTTTACGGGGCCGAACACCGGGGAGCTGTTTTTT. It is translated as CASRFTGPNTGELFF.